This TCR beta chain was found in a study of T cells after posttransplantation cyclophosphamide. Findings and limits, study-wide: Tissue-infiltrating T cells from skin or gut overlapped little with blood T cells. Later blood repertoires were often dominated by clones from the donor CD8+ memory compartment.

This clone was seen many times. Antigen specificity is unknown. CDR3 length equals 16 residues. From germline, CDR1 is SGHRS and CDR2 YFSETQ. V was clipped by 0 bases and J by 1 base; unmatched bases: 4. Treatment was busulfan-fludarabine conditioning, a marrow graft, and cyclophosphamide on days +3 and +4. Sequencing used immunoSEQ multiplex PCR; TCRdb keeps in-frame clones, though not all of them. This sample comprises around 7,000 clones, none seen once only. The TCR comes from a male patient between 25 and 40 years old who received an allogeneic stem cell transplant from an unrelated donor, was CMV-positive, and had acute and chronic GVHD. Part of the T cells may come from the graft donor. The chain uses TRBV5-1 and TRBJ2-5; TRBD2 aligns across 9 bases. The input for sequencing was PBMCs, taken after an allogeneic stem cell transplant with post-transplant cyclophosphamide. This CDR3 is CASSLVGGGAQETQYF. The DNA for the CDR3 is TGCGCCAGCAGCTTGGTGGGCGGGGGGGCCCAAGAGACCCAGTACTTC.